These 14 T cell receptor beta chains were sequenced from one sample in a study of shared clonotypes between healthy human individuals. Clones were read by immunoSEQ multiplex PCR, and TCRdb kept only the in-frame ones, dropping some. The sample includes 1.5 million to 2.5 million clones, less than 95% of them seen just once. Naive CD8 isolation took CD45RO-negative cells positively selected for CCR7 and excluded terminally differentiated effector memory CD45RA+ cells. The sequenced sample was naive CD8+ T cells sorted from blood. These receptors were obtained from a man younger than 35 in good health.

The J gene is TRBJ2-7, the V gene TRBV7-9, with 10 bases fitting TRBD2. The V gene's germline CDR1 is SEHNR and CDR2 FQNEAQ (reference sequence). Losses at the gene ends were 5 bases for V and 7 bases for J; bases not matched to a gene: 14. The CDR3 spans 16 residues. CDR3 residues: CASSIGLAVGIGEQYF. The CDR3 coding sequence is TGTGCCAGCAGCATCGGACTAGCGGTTGGGATTGGGGAGCAGTACTTC. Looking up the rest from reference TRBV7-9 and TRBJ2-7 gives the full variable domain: DTGVSQNPRHKITKRGQNVTFRCDPISEHNRLYWYRQTLGQGPEFLTYFQNEAQLEKSRLLSDRFSAERPKGSFSTLEIQRTEQGDSAMYLCASSIGLAVGIGEQYFGPGTRLTVT.

CDR3 nucleotide sequence: TGTGCCAGCAGCTCTCTTGGGGGGGGCACAGATACGCAGTATTTT. Translated: CASSSLGGGTDTQYF. The chain has TRBV13 and TRBJ2-3, with 7 bases matching TRBD2. Germline V gene sequence: CDR1 PRHDT, CDR2 FYEKMQ (reference sequence). V was pared by 4 bases and J by 1 base, with 5 bases of the junction left unmatched. This CDR3 is 15 amino acids long.

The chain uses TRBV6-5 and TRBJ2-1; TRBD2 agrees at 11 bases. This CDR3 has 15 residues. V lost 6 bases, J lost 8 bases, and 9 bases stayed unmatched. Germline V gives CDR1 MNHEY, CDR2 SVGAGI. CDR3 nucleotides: TGTGCCAGCAGCCGAGTAGCGGGAGGGATTGATGAGCAGTTCTTC. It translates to CASSRVAGGIDEQFF.

Here the CDR3 DNA reads TGTGCCAGCAGTTTTTCGGGGAGTGCCTACGAGCAGTACTTC. This encodes CASSFSGSAYEQYF. V gene TRBV27 combines with J gene TRBJ2-7; possibly TRBD2 for D (5 bases). V shed 3 bases and J shed 2 bases, with 11 bases lying between them. This CDR3 contains 14 residues. The V gene's germline CDR1 is MNHEY and CDR2 SMNVEV (reference sequence).

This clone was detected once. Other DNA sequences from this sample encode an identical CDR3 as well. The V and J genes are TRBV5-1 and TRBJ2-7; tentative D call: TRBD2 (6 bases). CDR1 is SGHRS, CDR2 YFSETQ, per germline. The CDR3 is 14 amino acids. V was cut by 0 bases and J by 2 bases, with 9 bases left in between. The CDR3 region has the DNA TGCGCCAGCAGCTTGGGTGCGGGAACCTACGAGCAGTACTTC. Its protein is CASSLGAGTYEQYF.

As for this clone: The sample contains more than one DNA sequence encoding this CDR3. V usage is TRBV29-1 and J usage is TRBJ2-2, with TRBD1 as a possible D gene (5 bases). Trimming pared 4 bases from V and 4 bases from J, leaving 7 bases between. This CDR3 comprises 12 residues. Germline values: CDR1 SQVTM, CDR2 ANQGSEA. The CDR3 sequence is CSVGGGTGELFF. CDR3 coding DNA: TGCAGCGTTGGGGGCGGCACCGGGGAGCTGTTTTTT.

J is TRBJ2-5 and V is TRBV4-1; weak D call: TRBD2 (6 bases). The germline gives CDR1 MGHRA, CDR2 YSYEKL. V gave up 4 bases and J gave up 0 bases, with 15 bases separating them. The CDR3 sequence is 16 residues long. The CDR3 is CASSPIWGVYQETQYF. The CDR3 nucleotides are TGCGCCAGCAGCCCCATCTGGGGGGTGTACCAAGAGACCCAGTACTTC.

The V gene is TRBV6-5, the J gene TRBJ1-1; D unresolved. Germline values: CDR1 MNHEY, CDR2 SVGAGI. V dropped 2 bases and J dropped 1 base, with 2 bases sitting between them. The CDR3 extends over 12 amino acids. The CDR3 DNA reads TGTGCCAGCAGTTACCAGAACACTGAAGCTTTCTTT. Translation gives CASSYQNTEAFF.

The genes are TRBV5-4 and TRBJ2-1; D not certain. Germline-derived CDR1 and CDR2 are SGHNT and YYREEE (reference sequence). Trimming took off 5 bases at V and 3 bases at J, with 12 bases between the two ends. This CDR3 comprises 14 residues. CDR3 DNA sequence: TGTGCCAGCAGTTCAGACCCAGACTACAATGAGCAGTTCTTC. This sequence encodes CASSSDPDYNEQFF.

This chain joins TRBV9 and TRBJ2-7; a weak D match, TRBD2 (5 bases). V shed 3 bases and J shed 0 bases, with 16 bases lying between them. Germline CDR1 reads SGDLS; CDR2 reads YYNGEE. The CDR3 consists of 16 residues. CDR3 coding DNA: TGTGCCAGCAGCGCCCAAGGAGGCCCTGGCTCCTACGAGCAGTACTTC. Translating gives CASSAQGGPGSYEQYF.

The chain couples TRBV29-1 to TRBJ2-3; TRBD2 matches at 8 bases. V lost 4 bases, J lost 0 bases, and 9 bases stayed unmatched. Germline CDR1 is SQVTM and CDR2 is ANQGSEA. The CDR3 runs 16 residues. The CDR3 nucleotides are TGCAGCGTTGTCCCTACTAGCGGAGACAGCACAGATACGCAGTATTTT. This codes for CSVVPTSGDSTDTQYF.

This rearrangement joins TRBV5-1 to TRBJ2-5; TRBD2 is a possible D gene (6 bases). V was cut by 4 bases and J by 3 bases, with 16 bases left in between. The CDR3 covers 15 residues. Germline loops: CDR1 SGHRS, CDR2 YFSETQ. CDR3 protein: CASSLAEGWEETQYF. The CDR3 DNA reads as TGCGCCAGCAGCCTGGCGGAGGGATGGGAAGAGACCCAGTACTTC.

CDR3 residues: CASSLEPSGVNEQFF. The CDR3 DNA is TGTGCCAGCAGCTTGGAGCCTAGCGGGGTCAATGAGCAGTTCTTC. The V gene is TRBV5-6, the J gene TRBJ2-1, with TRBD2 identical over 9 bases. V trimming: 0 bases; J trimming: 6 bases; junction bases outside the gene matches: 4. Germline assignment: CDR1 SGHDT and CDR2 YYEEEE. CDR3 length: 15 amino acids.

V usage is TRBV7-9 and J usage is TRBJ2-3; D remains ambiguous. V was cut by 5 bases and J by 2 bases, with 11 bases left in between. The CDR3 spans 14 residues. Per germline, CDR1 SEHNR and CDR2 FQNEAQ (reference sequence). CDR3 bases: TGTGCCAGCAGCCAGACCGGGTCCACAGATACGCAGTATTTT. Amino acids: CASSQTGSTDTQYF.